A selection of T cell receptor beta chains follows, all from one sample in a study of shared clonotypes between healthy human individuals. Generated by immunoSEQ multiplex PCR, the TCRdb table keeps only in-frame clones and is missing some. Of approximately 2.3 million clones listed, over 90% were seen once; the top ten hold 0.39%. Sequences were obtained from naive CD4+ T cells from PBMCs. The receptors were sampled from a man aged 18 to 29 in good health. Some clones in this sample may be carry-over from other donors' samples. Each CDR3 is given with its conserved first and last residue. The D gene is left open where the match is weak. The listing skips clone size in some rows; elsewhere it reads once, few, many or a size class.

abundance | j_gene | d_gene | v_gene | CDR3nt | CDR3aa
NA | TRBJ2-3 | NA | TRBV2 | TGTGCCAGCAGTGGTTCCACCACAGATACGCAGTATTTT | CASSGSTTDTQYF
NA | TRBJ1-2 | NA | TRBV5-1 | TGCGCCAGCAGCCCCGAGAGGGACTATGGCTACACCTTC | CASSPERDYGYTF
NA | TRBJ2-1 | TRBD2 | TRBV29-1 | TGCAGCGCCGATTCCGGGACTAGCGGCAATGAGCAGTTCTTC | CSADSGTSGNEQFF
NA | TRBJ1-3 | NA | TRBV2 | TGTGCCAGCAGCCGGATTGGAAACACCATATATTTT | CASSRIGNTIYF
NA | TRBJ2-3 | TRBD1 | TRBV5-1 | TGCGCCAGCAGCTCGACAGGGGGGCCCCGCACAGATACGCAGTATTTT | CASSSTGGPRTDTQYF
once | TRBJ2-1 | TRBD2 | TRBV7-9 | TGTGCCAGCAGCTTGGGAGGGAGCCTCACTGAGCAGTTCTTC | CASSLGGSLTEQFF
once | TRBJ2-7 | NA | TRBV2 | TGTGCCAGCAGTGATTGGGGGCAGGGCGAGCAGTACTTC | CASSDWGQGEQYF
NA | TRBJ2-2 | TRBD1 | TRBV5-1 | TGCGCCAGCAGCCAGGGACAGTCCGCGAACACCGGGGAGCTGTTTTTT | CASSQGQSANTGELFF
NA | TRBJ1-5 | NA | TRBV28 | TGTGCCAGCAGTTTGGCACGCAATCAGCCCCAGCATTTT | CASSLARNQPQHF
NA | TRBJ2-5 | TRBD1 | TRBV5-5 | TGTGCCAGCAGCCTCGTAGGGACAGCACATCAAGAGACCCAGTACTTC | CASSLVGTAHQETQYF
NA | TRBJ2-1 | TRBD1 | TRBV6-1 | TGTGCCAGCAGTGAACGGGGACAGGGTATCGGGGAGCAGTTCTTC | CASSERGQGIGEQFF
NA | TRBJ2-1 | NA | TRBV29-1 | TGCAGCGTTAACCCGACAGCCTACAATGAGCAGTTCTTC | CSVNPTAYNEQFF
NA | TRBJ2-6 | NA | TRBV5-4 | TGTGCCAGCAGCTTGAATCCGTACTCTGGGGCCAACGTCCTGACTTTC | CASSLNPYSGANVLTF